Following are 30 T cell receptor beta chains from one sample sequenced in a study of blood T cell repertoires in COVID-19. Some clones are missing from TCRdb's copy, which holds only in-frame ones; the method was immunoSEQ multiplex PCR. The sample consists of 300,000 to 350,000 clones, roughly 90% of them appearing once. The sample was PBMCs or T cells enriched from blood (not recorded which). The receptors here all came from a woman in her thirties who had recovered from COVID-19.

The V call is TRBV4-3, the J call TRBJ1-1; unclear D gene. The germline V gene encodes CDR1 LGHNA and CDR2 YSLEER. The CDR3 has 15 amino acids. Trimming removed 4 bases at V and 1 base at J, with 13 bases between. CDR3 DNA sequence: TGCGCCAGCAGCCTCGGACTACTGCAGAACACTGAAGCTTTCTTT. Translation: CASSLGLLQNTEAFF.

This clone was recorded a few times. CDR3 coding DNA: TGTGCCAGTAGCTGGGAGGGTTCCTCCTACGAGCAGTACTTC. Amino acids: CASSWEGSSYEQYF. The chain carries TRBV19 and TRBJ2-7; 7 bases line up with TRBD2. Germline trimming cut 6 bases from V and 0 bases from J; bases unmatched to any gene: 5. CDR1 and CDR2 from the germline V gene are LNHDA and SQIVND (reference sequence). This CDR3 contains 14 residues.

This clone was observed a handful of times. The chain employs TRBV29-1 and TRBJ2-1, with D perhaps TRBD2 (7 bases). The CDR3 spans 13 residues. The germline V gene has CDR1 SQVTM and CDR2 ANQGSEA. V was clipped by 7 bases and J by 6 bases, with 16 bases between them. The CDR3 DNA sequence: TGCAGCGGGAGGGGGGGCGCCGGCAATGAGCAGTTCTTC. It encodes CSGRGGAGNEQFF.

The CDR3 sequence is CASSDRGVTLHF. Here the CDR3 DNA reads TGTGCCAGCAGTGACAGGGGAGTTACCCTCCACTTT. The rearrangement uses TRBV2 and TRBJ1-6; D may be TRBD1 (6 bases). The V gene lost 3 bases and the J gene lost 14 bases, with 11 bases spanning the gap. Looked up from germline, CDR1 is SNHLY and CDR2 is FYNNEI. The CDR3 totals 12 residues.

The chain is built from TRBV19 and TRBJ1-1; 8 bases are a match to TRBD1. Germline V lookup: CDR1 LNHDA, CDR2 SQIVND (reference sequence). The CDR3 runs 17 residues. V was clipped by 5 bases and J by 2 bases; unmatched bases: 13. CDR3 sequence: CASSQTSGGRANTEAFF. CDR3 in DNA: TGTGCCAGTAGTCAAACCTCAGGGGGCCGCGCTAACACTGAAGCTTTCTTT.

The chain links TRBV4-3 to TRBJ2-5; 10 nucleotides line up with TRBD2. V lost 0 bases and J lost 5; bases outside the gene matches: 9. The CDR3 is 17 residues long. CDR1 LGHNA and CDR2 YSLEER come from the germline V gene. This CDR3 is CASSQDVIAGGKETQYF. DNA for the CDR3: TGCGCCAGCAGCCAAGACGTGATAGCGGGGGGCAAGGAGACCCAGTACTTC.

This clone has only a few counts. The chain has TRBV24-1 and TRBJ2-1, with 9 positions matching TRBD2. Germline V gives CDR1 KGHDR, CDR2 SFDVKD. The length of the CDR3 is 14 residues. J gave up 4 bases and V 10 bases, and 7 bases lay outside the gene matches. The CDR3 spells CATETSGQYNEQFF. The DNA of the CDR3 is TGTGCCACAGAAACTAGCGGGCAGTACAATGAGCAGTTCTTC.

The chain uses TRBV13 and TRBJ2-1, with a tentative D call TRBD2 (6 bases). Germline V CDR1 and CDR2: PRHDT, FYEKMQ (reference sequence). Trimming took off 5 bases at V and 4 bases at J, with 9 bases between the two ends. The CDR3 spans 13 residues. CDR3 sequence: CASSQAGYNEQFF. The DNA for the CDR3 is TGTGCCAGCAGCCAGGCGGGGTACAATGAGCAGTTCTTC. The complete variable domain, with remaining parts taken from reference TRBV13 and TRBJ2-1, reads AAGVIQSPRHLIKEKRETATLKCYPIPRHDTVYWYQQGPGQDPQFLISFYEKMQSDKGSIPDRFSAQQFSDYHSELNMSSLELGDSALYFCASSQAGYNEQFFGPGTRLTVL.

The J gene is TRBJ2-3, the V gene TRBV5-1; 11 nucleotides agree with TRBD2. There are 15 residues in the CDR3. The junction had 6 bases not matched to a gene; V was cut back by 0 bases and J by 9 bases. Looked up from germline, CDR1 is SGHRS and CDR2 is YFSETQ. DNA of the CDR3: TGCGCCAGCAGCTTGGAAGGGACTAGCGGCCTAACGCAGTATTTT. This codes for CASSLEGTSGLTQYF.

The chain carries TRBV13 and TRBJ1-1, with TRBD1 identical over 10 bases. The CDR3 is made up of 16 amino acids. Germline lookup yields CDR1 PRHDT and CDR2 FYEKMQ (reference sequence). Unmatched junction bases numbered 9, after V lost 5 bases and J lost 3 bases. The CDR3 loop reads CASSRQGAGRYTEAFF. DNA of the CDR3: TGTGCCAGCAGCCGACAGGGGGCTGGTCGGTACACTGAAGCTTTCTTT.

In this sample, this clone turned up a few times. V usage is TRBV4-3 and J usage is TRBJ2-7; D not resolved. V gave up 0 bases and J gave up 3 bases, with 9 bases separating them. CDR3 size: 14 residues. Germline CDR1 LGHNA, CDR2 YSLEER. CDR3: CASSQDSRGYEQYF. The CDR3 coding sequence is TGCGCCAGCAGCCAAGACTCTCGCGGCTACGAGCAGTACTTC.

The CDR3 nucleotides are TGTGCCACCAGTGATTTAACAGGGACATTGTTCTTC. As protein: CATSDLTGTLFF. The gene calls are TRBV24-1 and TRBJ2-1, with a possible D match to TRBD1 (6 bases). V shed 1 base and J shed 15 bases, with 12 bases lying between them. The length of the CDR3 is 12 residues. The germline CDR1 and CDR2 sequences are KGHDR and SFDVKD.

This clone was picked up one time. The chain links TRBV7-2 to TRBJ1-3; D is perhaps TRBD1 (6 bases). V was shortened by 5 bases and J by 0 bases, with 11 bases between the two germline ends. Germline CDR1 SGHTA, CDR2 FQGNSA. The CDR3 extends over 15 amino acids. CDR3 DNA: TGTGCCAGCAGCACGGACAGTCTCTCTGGAAACACCATATATTTT. Protein: CASSTDSLSGNTIYF.

This chain uses TRBV19 with TRBJ1-1, with unresolved D. This CDR3 spans 13 amino acids. Germline V lookup: CDR1 LNHDA, CDR2 SQIVND (reference sequence). The V and J ends lost 3 bases and 0 bases respectively, with 5 bases between them. CDR3 nucleotide sequence: TGTGCCAGTAGTATCCCTATGAACACTGAAGCTTTCTTT. It codes for CASSIPMNTEAFF.

This chain uses TRBV4-2 with TRBJ1-5; 7 nucleotides line up with TRBD1. Germline CDR1 reads LGHNA; CDR2 reads YNFKEQ. Germline trimming cut 0 bases from V and 4 bases from J; bases unmatched to any gene: 9. The CDR3 is made up of 17 amino acids. The CDR3 region is CASSQDVGGQINQPQHF. DNA of the CDR3: TGTGCCAGCAGCCAAGATGTAGGGGGACAGATAAATCAGCCCCAGCATTTT.

The rearrangement uses TRBV5-1 and TRBJ2-7; 11 positions agree with TRBD1. The CDR3 has 19 residues. Germline V gene data show CDR1 as SGHRS and CDR2 as YFSETQ. V lost 0 bases to trimming and J lost 0 bases; unmatched junction nucleotides: 11. Written as DNA, the CDR3 is TGCGCCAGCAGCTTGGGGTTGAGGACAGGGGGCCATAGCTCCTACGAGCAGTACTTC. It yields the protein CASSLGLRTGGHSSYEQYF.

This clone was observed a few times. The rearrangement uses TRBV18 and TRBJ1-4; D call uncertain. V lost 6 bases and J 4 bases, leaving 15 bases between the germline ends. The CDR3 sequence is 15 residues long. Germline V gene lookup returns CDR1 KGHSH and CDR2 LQKENI. This chain's CDR3 is CASSPTSSFNEKLFF. Written as DNA, the CDR3 is TGTGCCAGCTCCCCGACTTCTTCGTTTAATGAAAAACTGTTTTTT.

The rearrangement links TRBV19 to TRBJ2-3; no firm D call. This CDR3 has 15 amino acids. Trimming took off 1 base at V and 0 bases at J, with 8 bases between the two ends. CDR1 and CDR2 from the germline V gene are LNHDA and SQIVND (reference sequence). CDR3 in amino acids: CASSIVGTSTDTQYF. In DNA, the CDR3 is TGTGCCAGTAGTATAGTGGGCACCAGCACAGATACGCAGTATTTT.

This chain connects TRBV30 to TRBJ1-1; possible D gene TRBD1, 6 bases. The V end lost 4 bases, the J end lost 7 bases, and 13 bases lay between the germline ends. The CDR3 loop spans 12 amino acids. The germline gives CDR1 GTSNPN, CDR2 SVGIG (reference sequence). The CDR3 region has the DNA TGTGCCTGGAATAGGGACAACGGTGAAGCTTTCTTT. Its translation is CAWNRDNGEAFF.

The J gene is TRBJ2-7, the V gene TRBV28; TRBD1 aligns across 9 bases. In germline, CDR1 is MDHEN, CDR2 SYDVKM. The CDR3 contains 15 residues. The V segment lost 7 bases and the J segment 3 bases; nucleotides outside the gene matches: 10. The CDR3 loop is CASNRDRAIGYEQYF. The CDR3 DNA sequence: TGTGCCAGCAACCGGGACAGGGCGATAGGCTACGAGCAGTACTTC.

The V call is TRBV5-5, the J call TRBJ1-1; D might be TRBD1 (5 bases). The ends were cut back, 2 bases at V and 0 bases at J, with 11 bases in the middle. Germline V CDR1 and CDR2: SGHKS, YYEKEE (reference sequence). The CDR3 has 15 amino acids. DNA for the CDR3: TGTGCCAGCAGCTTCGTCACAGGTATGAACACTGAAGCTTTCTTT. It is translated as CASSFVTGMNTEAFF.

J is TRBJ1-1 and V is TRBV7-6; TRBD1 is a possible D gene (5 bases). V was clipped by 1 base and J by 5 bases, with 17 bases between them. The CDR3 is made up of 16 amino acids. CDR1 is SGHVS, CDR2 FNYEAQ, per germline. The CDR3 DNA reads as TGTGCCAGCAGCTTAGAGGTAACGGGGGTAAGGACTGAAGCTTTCTTT. Protein sequence: CASSLEVTGVRTEAFF.

The chain links TRBV6-6 to TRBJ2-2; D is uncertain. V was clipped by 6 bases and J by 2 bases, with 13 bases between them. The CDR3 totals 15 residues. Germline CDR1 reads MNHNY; CDR2 reads SVGAGI (reference sequence). The CDR3 is CASSHRLGNTGELFF. The CDR3, as DNA: TGTGCCAGCAGCCACCGCCTAGGTAACACCGGGGAGCTGTTTTTT.

This rearrangement joins TRBV5-5 to TRBJ2-5, with 9 positions matching TRBD2. This CDR3 contains 16 residues. Germline-derived CDR1 and CDR2 are SGHKS and YYEKEE (reference sequence). Germline trimming cut 1 base from V and 5 bases from J; bases unmatched to any gene: 9. This CDR3 reads CASSLLGGGARETQYF. As DNA, the CDR3 is TGTGCCAGCAGCTTGTTAGGCGGGGGGGCCCGGGAGACCCAGTACTTC.

The chain is built from TRBV28 and TRBJ2-7, with TRBD2 identical over 8 bases. CDR1 and CDR2 (germline): MDHEN, SYDVKM. The CDR3 length is 14 residues. V lost 5 bases and J lost 6; bases outside the gene matches: 9. This CDR3 is CASSGREGLREQYF. The CDR3 coding sequence is TGTGCCAGCAGTGGACGGGAGGGCCTCCGCGAGCAGTACTTC.

This clone was detected a few times. The gene calls are TRBV5-1 and TRBJ2-1, with unresolved D. Germline CDR1 reads SGHRS; CDR2 reads YFSETQ. The germline V and J ends were trimmed by 4 bases and 7 bases, with 6 bases remaining between them. This CDR3 has 11 amino acids. CDR3 sequence (DNA): TGCGCCAGCAGCGTAGTGAATGAGCAGTTCTTC. Translation: CASSVVNEQFF. The full variable domain, in which reference TRBV5-1 and TRBJ2-1 provide the parts outside the CDR3, is KAGVTQTPRYLIKTRGQQVTLSCSPISGHRSVSWYQQTPGQGLQFLFEYFSETQRNKGNFPGRFSGRQFSNSRSEMNVSTLELGDSALYLCASSVVNEQFFGPGTRLTVL.

The CDR3 sequence is CAISESATSGEETQYF. Here the CDR3 DNA reads TGTGCCATCAGTGAGTCGGCGACTAGCGGGGAAGAGACCCAGTACTTC. The chain links TRBV10-3 to TRBJ2-5; TRBD2 aligns across 11 bases. The germline gives CDR1 ENHRY, CDR2 SYGVKD. The CDR3 runs 16 residues. Germline trimming cut 0 bases from V and 3 bases from J; bases unmatched to any gene: 3.

This clone was seen once. The J gene is TRBJ1-2, the V gene TRBV12-5; 10 bases agree with TRBD1. The CDR3 is 17 amino acids. The ends lost 3 bases at V and 3 bases at J; junction bases unmatched: 10. Per germline, CDR1 LGHNT and CDR2 FRNRAP. The CDR3 region is CASGLTGQGEKDYGYTF. The CDR3 DNA is TGTGCTAGTGGTTTAACAGGACAGGGGGAGAAGGACTATGGCTACACCTTC.

The rearrangement uses TRBV28 and TRBJ1-2; D not certain. The CDR3 spans 14 residues. Germline CDR1 MDHEN, CDR2 SYDVKM. V was pared by 6 bases and J by 7 bases, with 18 bases between. CDR3 amino acids: CASRTPAGGSGYTF. In DNA, the CDR3 is TGTGCCAGCAGAACCCCCGCGGGAGGAAGTGGCTACACCTTC.

The table lists this clone with a few counts. This chain links TRBV2 with TRBJ1-4; D is perhaps TRBD1 (6 bases). CDR1 is SNHLY, CDR2 FYNNEI, per germline. The CDR3 spans 13 residues. Trimming stripped 4 bases from V and 13 bases from J, with 16 bases between. CDR3 in DNA: TGTGCCAGCAGTGTCCCGGGACATGGGGGACTGTTTTTT. Amino acid sequence: CASSVPGHGGLFF.